The TCR beta chain under discussion was sequenced for a study of T cells in localized non-small cell lung cancer. The table came from immunoSEQ multiplex PCR; TCRdb's copy has only in-frame clones and leaves some out. The data show some 20,000 clones, with 90% seen just once and 6.9% held by the top ten. Sample: peripheral blood, taken before any cancer treatment. The clonotype comes from a woman between 35 and 75 years old with stage I lung adenocarcinoma.

CDR3 region: CAISESGGSGNTIYF. The CDR3 nucleotides are TGTGCCATCAGTGAGTCAGGCGGCTCTGGAAACACCATATATTTT. This sequence joins TRBV10-3 and TRBJ1-3, with unresolved D. Germline lookup yields CDR1 ENHRY and CDR2 SYGVKD. The CDR3 totals 15 residues. With 0 bases removed from V and 0 bases from J, the gap between germline ends came to 6 bases.